The text below deals with one T cell receptor beta chain. Antigen unknown. The data derive from a study of T cells after posttransplantation cyclophosphamide. General study findings and limits: Recipient CMV seropositivity and CMV reactivation strongly tracked TRB clonality.

Profiled with immunoSEQ multiplex PCR; TCRdb holds only in-frame clones, not every one. The sample is made up of tens of thousands of clones, none counted only once. The CDR3 has 17 residues. The V and J ends lost 0 bases and 5 bases, in that order; junction bases with no gene match: 8. From germline, CDR1 is MGHRA and CDR2 YSYEKL. The rearrangement links TRBV4-1 to TRBJ2-3; 10 bases map to TRBD2. The sequence came from a man aged 40-55 years in good health, CMV-negative, and a related stem cell transplant donor. The sample was PBMCs. CDR3 amino acids: CASSQDLSGGAVDTQYF. CDR3 in DNA: TGCGCCAGCAGCCAAGATCTGAGCGGGGGGGCCGTAGATACGCAGTATTTT.